Sequencing of this T cell receptor (beta chain) was carried out in a study of T cell responses to AZD1222 COVID-19 vaccine. Data came from immunoSEQ multiplex PCR; TCRdb stores just in-frame clones and leaves some out. Of about 110,000 clones in the sample, over 75% were seen once. The CDR3 has 14 residues. The germline CDR1 and CDR2 sequences are SGHDN and FVKESK. Trimming shortened V by 0 bases and J by 7 bases, and 12 bases separated the two germline ends. This material consisted of peripheral blood, taken on day 0 of AZD1222 vaccination. This receptor was taken from an adult in good health. V gene TRBV14 combines with J gene TRBJ1-2; D gene uncertain. The CDR3 coding sequence is TGTGCCAGCAGCCAAGATTATAGGGTCGGTGGCTACACCTTC. Translating it yields CASSQDYRVGGYTF.